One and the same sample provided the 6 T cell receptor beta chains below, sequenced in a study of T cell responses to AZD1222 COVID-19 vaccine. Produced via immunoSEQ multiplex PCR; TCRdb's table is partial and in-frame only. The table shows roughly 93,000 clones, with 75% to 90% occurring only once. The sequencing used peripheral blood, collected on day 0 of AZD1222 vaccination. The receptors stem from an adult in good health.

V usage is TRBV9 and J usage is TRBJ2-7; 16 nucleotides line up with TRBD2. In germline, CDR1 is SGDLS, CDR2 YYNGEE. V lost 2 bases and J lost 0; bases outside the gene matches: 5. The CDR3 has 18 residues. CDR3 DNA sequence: TGTGCCAGCAGCGTTGGGACTAGCGGGAGGGGGAGCTCCTACGAGCAGTACTTC. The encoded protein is CASSVGTSGRGSSYEQYF.

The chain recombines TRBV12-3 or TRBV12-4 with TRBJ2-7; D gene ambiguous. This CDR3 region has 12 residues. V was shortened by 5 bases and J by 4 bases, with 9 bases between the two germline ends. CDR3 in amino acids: CASSPYNYEQYF. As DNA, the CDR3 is TGTGCCAGCAGTCCGTACAATTACGAGCAGTACTTC.

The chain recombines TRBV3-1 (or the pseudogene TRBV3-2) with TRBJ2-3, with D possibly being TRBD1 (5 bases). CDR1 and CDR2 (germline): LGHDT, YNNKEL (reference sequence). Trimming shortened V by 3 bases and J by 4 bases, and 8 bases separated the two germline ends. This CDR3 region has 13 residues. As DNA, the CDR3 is TGTGCCAGCAGCCAGGTGGGGCCAGATACGCAGTATTTT. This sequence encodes CASSQVGPDTQYF.

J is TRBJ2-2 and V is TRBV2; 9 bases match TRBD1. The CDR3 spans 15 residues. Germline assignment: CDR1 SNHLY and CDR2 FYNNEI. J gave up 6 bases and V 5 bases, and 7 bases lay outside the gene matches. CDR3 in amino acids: CASSSTGGKAGELFF. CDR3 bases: TGTGCCAGCAGTTCGACAGGGGGAAAGGCCGGGGAGCTGTTTTTT. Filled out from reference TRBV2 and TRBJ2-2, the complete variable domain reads EPEVTQTPSHQVTQMGQEVILRCVPISNHLYFYWYRQILGQKVEFLVSFYNNEISEKSEIFDDQFSVERPDGSNFTLKIRSTKLEDSAMYFCASSSTGGKAGELFFGEGSRLTVL.

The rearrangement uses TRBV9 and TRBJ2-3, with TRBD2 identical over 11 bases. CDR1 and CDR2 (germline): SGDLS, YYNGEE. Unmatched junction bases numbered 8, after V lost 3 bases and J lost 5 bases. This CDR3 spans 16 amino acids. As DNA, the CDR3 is TGTGCCAGCAGCGAAACTAGCGGGGGCTGGGGAGATACGCAGTATTTT. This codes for CASSETSGGWGDTQYF.

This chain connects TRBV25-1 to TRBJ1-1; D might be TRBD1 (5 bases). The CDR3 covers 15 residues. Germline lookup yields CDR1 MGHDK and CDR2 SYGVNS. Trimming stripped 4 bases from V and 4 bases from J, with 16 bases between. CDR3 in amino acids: CASSGSRERGTEAFF. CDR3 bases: TGTGCCAGCAGTGGCTCCAGGGAGAGGGGCACTGAAGCTTTCTTT.